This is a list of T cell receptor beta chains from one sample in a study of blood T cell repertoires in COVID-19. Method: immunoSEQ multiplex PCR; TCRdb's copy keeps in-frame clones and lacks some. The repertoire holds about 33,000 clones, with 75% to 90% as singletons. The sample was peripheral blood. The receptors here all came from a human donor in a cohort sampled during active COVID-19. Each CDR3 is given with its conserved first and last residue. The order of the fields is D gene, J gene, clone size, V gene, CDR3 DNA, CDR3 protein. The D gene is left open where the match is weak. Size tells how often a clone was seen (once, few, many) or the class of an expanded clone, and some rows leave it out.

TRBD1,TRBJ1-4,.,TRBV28,TGTGCCAGCACCGCCGGGACAGGGTCTGAAAAACTGTTTTTT,CASTAGTGSEKLFF
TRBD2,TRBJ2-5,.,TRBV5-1,TGCGCCAGCAGCTTTGGGACTAGCGGTTACCAAGAGACCCAGTACTTC,CASSFGTSGYQETQYF
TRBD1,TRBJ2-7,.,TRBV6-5,TGTGCCAGCAGTTACTCGGGGACAGAGCTTACCGAGCAGTACTTC,CASSYSGTELTEQYF
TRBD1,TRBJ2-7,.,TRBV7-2,TGTGCCAGCAGCTTAGTTGCATGGGGACAGGGGGACGAGCAGTACTTC,CASSLVAWGQGDEQYF
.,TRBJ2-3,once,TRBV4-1,TGCGCCAGCAGCCAAACGACAGTGACAGATACGCAGTATTTT,CASSQTTVTDTQYF
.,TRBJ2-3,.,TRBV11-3,TGTGCCAGCAGCCTACTAGCCGATACGCAGTATTTT,CASSLLADTQYF
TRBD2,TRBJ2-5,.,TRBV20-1,TGCAGTGCTAGTGCTCCGGGTAGCGGGGTTAAAGAGACCCAGTACTTC,CSASAPGSGVKETQYF
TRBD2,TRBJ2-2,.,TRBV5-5,TGTGCCAGCAGCTTGGCCGCGGGGGTGAGGACCGGGGAGCTGTTTTTT,CASSLAAGVRTGELFF
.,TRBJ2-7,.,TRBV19,TGTGCCAGTAGTACCGCACAGGGTGCGCAGTACTTC,CASSTAQGAQYF
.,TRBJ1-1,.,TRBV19,TGTGCCAGTAGCGGAGGGGTTTGGGCTTTCTTT,CASSGGVWAFF
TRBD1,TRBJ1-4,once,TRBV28,TGTGCCAGCAGTCATAGGGGACAGGGGGAAAGTGAAAAACTGTTTTTT,CASSHRGQGESEKLFF
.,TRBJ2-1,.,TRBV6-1,TGTGCCAGCAGTGAGCAGGGTCCCTACAATGAGCAGTTCTTC,CASSEQGPYNEQFF
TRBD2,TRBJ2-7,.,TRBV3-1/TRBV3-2,TGTGCCAGCAGCCTCCGACTAGCGGGGTCCTACGAGCAGTACTTC,CASSLRLAGSYEQYF
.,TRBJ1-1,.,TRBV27,TGTGCCAGCAGACCACCCTCGAAACATATGAACACTGAAGCTTTCTTT,CASRPPSKHMNTEAFF
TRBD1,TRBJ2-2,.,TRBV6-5,TGTGCCAGCAGCGGTCGACAGGGGGCATGGGGGGAGCTGTTTTTT,CASSGRQGAWGELFF
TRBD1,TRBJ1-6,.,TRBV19,TGTGCCAGTAGTCCTCCGGGACAGGGAAATTCACCCCTCCACTTT,CASSPPGQGNSPLHF
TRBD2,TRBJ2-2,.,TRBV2,TGTGCCAGCAGTGGAACTGGTAGGCGGGGGGGCGACACCGGGGAGCTGTTTTTT,CASSGTGRRGGDTGELFF
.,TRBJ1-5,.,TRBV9,TGTGCCAGCAGCGTAGACCCAGGCGGCAATCAGCCCCAGCATTTT,CASSVDPGGNQPQHF
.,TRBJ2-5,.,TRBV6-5,TGTGCCAGCAGTTACGATGGAACAGGGAGCCAAGAGACCCAGTACTTC,CASSYDGTGSQETQYF
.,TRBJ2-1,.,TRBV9,TGTGCCAGCAGCGTAGCTCCAGGTTACAATGAGCAGTTCTTC,CASSVAPGYNEQFF
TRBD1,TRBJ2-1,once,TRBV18,TGTGCCAGCTCACCTTACATTGGGACAGGGGCCAATGAGCAGTTCTTC,CASSPYIGTGANEQFF
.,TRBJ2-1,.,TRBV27,TGTGCCAGCAGTTTAAGCCAACGGGAGAGGTCCTACAATGAGCAGTTCTTC,CASSLSQRERSYNEQFF